This T cell receptor beta chain was sequenced for a study of response to subunit inactivated influenza vaccine. Germline V gene data show CDR1 as WSHSY and CDR2 as SAAADI. The CDR3 runs to 12 residues. The V gene lost 8 bases and the J gene lost 3 bases, with 10 bases spanning the gap. This clonotype occurred many times. TCRdb itself ran the RT-PCR reads through MiXCR, one entry per CDR3 protein. The repertoire includes 600,000 to 850,000 distinct CDR3 sequences, approximately 14% of them detected once, and approximately 7.6% sits in the top ten. This clonotype was obtained from a man in his fifties who received an inactivated influenza vaccine. The chain joins TRBV10-2 to TRBJ1-1, with D perhaps matching TRBD1 (6 bases). Sequenced material: PBMCs from blood, taken around 14 days before vaccination. Here the CDR3 DNA reads TGCGCCAGCCAGCAGGGGTACACTGAAGCTTTCTTT. This gives the protein CASQQGYTEAFF.